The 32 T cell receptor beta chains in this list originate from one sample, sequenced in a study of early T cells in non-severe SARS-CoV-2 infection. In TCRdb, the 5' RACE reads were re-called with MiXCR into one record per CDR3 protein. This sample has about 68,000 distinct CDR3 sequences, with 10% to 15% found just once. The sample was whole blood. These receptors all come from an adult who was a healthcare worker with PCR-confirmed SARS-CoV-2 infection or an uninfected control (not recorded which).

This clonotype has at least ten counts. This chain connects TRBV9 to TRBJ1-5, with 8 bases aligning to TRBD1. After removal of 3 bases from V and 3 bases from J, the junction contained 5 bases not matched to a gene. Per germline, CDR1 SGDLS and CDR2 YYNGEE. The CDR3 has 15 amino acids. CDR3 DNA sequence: TGTGCCAGCAGCGAGACAGGGGACCCCAATCAGCCCCAGCATTTT. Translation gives CASSETGDPNQPQHF. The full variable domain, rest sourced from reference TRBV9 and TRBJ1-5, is DSGVTQTPKHLITATGQRVTLRCSPRSGDLSVYWYQQSLDQGLQFLIQYYNGEERAKGNILERFSAQQFPDLHSELNLSSLELGDSALYFCASSETGDPNQPQHFGDGTRLSIL.

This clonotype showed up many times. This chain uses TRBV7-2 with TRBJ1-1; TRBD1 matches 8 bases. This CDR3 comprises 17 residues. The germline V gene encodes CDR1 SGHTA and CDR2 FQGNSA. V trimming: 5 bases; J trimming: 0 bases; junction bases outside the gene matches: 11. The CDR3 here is CASSVAGGIGVNTEAFF. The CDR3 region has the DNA TGTGCCAGCAGCGTCGCAGGGGGCATAGGTGTGAACACTGAAGCTTTCTTT.

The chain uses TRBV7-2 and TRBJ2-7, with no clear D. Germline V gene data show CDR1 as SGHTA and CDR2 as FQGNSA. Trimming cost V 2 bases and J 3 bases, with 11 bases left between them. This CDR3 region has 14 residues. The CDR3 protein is CASSLRQFGYEQYF. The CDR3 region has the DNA TGTGCCAGCAGCTTACGGCAGTTCGGCTACGAGCAGTACTTC.

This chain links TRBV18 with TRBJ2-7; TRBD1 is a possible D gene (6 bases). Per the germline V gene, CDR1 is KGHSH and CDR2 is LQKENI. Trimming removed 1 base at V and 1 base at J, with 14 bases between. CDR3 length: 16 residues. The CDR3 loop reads CASSPRGQGNSYEQYF. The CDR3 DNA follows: TGTGCCAGCTCACCACGGGGGCAGGGGAATTCCTACGAGCAGTACTTC.

Here the CDR3 DNA reads TGTGCCAGCAGCTTAGACAGGGGACGCTACGAGCAGTACTTC. This codes for CASSLDRGRYEQYF. This sequence joins TRBV7-2 and TRBJ2-7; 7 nucleotides agree with TRBD1. Germline loops: CDR1 SGHTA, CDR2 FQGNSA. The CDR3 covers 14 residues. V trimming: 1 base; J trimming: 3 bases; junction bases outside the gene matches: 3.

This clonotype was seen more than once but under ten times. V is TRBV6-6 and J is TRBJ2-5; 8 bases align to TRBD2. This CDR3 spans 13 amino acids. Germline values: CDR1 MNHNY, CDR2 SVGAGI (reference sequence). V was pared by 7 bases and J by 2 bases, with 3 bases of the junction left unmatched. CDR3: CASTTGGQETQYF. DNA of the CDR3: TGTGCCAGCACCACGGGGGGGCAAGAGACCCAGTACTTC.

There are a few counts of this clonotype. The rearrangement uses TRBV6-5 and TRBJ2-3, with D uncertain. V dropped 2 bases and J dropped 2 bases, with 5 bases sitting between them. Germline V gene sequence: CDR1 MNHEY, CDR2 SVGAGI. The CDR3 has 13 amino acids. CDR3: CASSYIFTDTQYF. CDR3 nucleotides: TGTGCCAGCAGTTACATCTTCACAGATACGCAGTATTTT.

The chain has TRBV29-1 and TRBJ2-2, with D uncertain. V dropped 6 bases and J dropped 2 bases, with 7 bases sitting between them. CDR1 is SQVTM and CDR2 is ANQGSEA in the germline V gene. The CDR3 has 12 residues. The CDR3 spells CSVERNTGELFF. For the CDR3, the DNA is TGCAGCGTCGAGAGAAACACCGGGGAGCTGTTTTTT.

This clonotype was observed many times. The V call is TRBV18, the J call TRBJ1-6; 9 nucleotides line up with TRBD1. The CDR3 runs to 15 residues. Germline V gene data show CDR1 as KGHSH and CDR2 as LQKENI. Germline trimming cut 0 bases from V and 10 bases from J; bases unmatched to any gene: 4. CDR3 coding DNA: TGTGCCAGCTCACCACCGGGACAGGGCGCATCACCCCTCCACTTT. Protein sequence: CASSPPGQGASPLHF.

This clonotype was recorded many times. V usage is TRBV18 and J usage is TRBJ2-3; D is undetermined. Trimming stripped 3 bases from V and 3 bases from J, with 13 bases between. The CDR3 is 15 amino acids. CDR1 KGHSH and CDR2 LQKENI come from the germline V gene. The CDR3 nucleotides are TGTGCCAGCTCACCCCGGTCCTCCGGTACAGATACGCAGTATTTT. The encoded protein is CASSPRSSGTDTQYF.

CDR3 region: CASSPTGNIQYF. CDR3 sequence (DNA): TGTGCCAGCAGCCCGACAGGAAACATTCAGTACTTC. V usage is TRBV6-2 or TRBV6-3 and J usage is TRBJ2-4; a possible D gene is TRBD1 (6 bases). The V gene's germline CDR1 is MNHEY and CDR2 SVGEGT. There are 12 residues in the CDR3. V lost 6 bases to trimming and J lost 6 bases, with 9 bases between them.

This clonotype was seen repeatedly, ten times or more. The DNA for the CDR3 is TGTGCCAGCAAGCCCACCGGGGACAGATTGTCCGGGGAGCTGTTTTTT. This sequence encodes CASKPTGDRLSGELFF. The chain is built from TRBV7-6 and TRBJ2-2, with 7 positions matching TRBD1. Unmatched junction bases numbered 14, after V lost 7 bases and J lost 6 bases. The CDR3 has 16 residues. Germline CDR1 is SGHVS and CDR2 is FNYEAQ.

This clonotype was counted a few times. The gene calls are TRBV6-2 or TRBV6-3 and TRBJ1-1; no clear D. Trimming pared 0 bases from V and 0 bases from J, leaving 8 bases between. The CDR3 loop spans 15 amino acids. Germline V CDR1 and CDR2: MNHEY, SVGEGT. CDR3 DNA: TGTGCCAGCAGTTACTCGTTCATATTGAACACTGAAGCTTTCTTT. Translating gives CASSYSFILNTEAFF.

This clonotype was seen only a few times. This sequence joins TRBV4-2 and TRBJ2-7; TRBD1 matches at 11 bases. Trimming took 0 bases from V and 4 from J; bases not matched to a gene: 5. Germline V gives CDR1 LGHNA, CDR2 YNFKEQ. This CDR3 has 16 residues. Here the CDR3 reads CASSQDFGQGAYEQYF. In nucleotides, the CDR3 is TGTGCCAGCAGCCAAGATTTCGGACAGGGGGCTTACGAGCAGTACTTC.

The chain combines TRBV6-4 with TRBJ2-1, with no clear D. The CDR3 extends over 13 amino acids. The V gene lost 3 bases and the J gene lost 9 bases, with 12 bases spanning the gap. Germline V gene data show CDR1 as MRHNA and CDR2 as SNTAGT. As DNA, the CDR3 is TGTGCCAGCAGTGAGATGGGATTGGGTGAGCAGTTCTTC. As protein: CASSEMGLGEQFF.

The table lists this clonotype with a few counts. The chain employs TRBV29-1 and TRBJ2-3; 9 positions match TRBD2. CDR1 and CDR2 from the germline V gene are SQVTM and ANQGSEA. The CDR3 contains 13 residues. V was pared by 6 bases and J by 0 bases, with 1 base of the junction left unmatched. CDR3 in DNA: TGCAGCGTGACTAGCGGAAGCACAGATACGCAGTATTTT. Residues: CSVTSGSTDTQYF.

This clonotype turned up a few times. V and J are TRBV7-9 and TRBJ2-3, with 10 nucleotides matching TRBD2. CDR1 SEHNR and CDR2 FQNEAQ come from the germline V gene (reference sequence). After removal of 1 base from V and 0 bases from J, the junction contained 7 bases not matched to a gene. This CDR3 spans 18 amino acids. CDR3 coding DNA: TGTGCCAGCAGCTTAGGGCTAGCGGGGGATGGCAGCACAGATACGCAGTATTTT. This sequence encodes CASSLGLAGDGSTDTQYF. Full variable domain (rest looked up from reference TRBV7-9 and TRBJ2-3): DTGVSQNPRHKITKRGQNVTFRCDPISEHNRLYWYRQTLGQGPEFLTYFQNEAQLEKSRLLSDRFSAERPKGSFSTLEIQRTEQGDSAMYLCASSLGLAGDGSTDTQYFGPGTRLTVL.

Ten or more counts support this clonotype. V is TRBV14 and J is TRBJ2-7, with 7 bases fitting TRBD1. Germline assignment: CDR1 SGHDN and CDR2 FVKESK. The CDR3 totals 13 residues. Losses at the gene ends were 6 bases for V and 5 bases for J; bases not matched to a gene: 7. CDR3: CASRTTGKDEQYF. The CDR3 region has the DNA TGTGCCAGCAGAACGACAGGGAAGGACGAGCAGTACTTC.

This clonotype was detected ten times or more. CDR3 amino acids: CASSHDRWRAGGTQYF. For the CDR3, the DNA is TGTGCCAGCAGCCACGATCGATGGAGGGCCGGGGGGACCCAGTACTTC. V and J are TRBV3-1 and TRBJ2-5, with D possibly matching TRBD2 (6 bases). There are 16 residues in the CDR3. Germline V gene data show CDR1 as LGHDT and CDR2 as YNNKEL (reference sequence). V was pared by 3 bases and J by 7 bases, with 21 bases between.

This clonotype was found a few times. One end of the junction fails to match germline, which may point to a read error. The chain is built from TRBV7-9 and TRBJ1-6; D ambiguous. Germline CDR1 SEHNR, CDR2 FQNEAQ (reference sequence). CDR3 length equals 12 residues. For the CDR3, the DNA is TGTGCCAGCAGCTCCACGAGGGCGGGTATTTACTTT. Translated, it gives CASSSTRAGIYF.

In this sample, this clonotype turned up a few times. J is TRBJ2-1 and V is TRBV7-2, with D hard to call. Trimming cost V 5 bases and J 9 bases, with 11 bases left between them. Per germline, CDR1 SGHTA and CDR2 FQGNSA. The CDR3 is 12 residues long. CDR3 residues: CASSPRGFEQFF. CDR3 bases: TGTGCCAGCAGCCCCCGTGGGTTTGAGCAGTTCTTC.

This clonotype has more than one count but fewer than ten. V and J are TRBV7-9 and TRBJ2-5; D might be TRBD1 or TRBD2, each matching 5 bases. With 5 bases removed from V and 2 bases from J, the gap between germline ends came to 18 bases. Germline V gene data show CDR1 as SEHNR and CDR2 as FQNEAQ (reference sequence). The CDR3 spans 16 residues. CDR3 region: CASSAGTTRPQETQYF. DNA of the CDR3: TGTGCCAGCAGCGCCGGGACCACACGGCCGCAAGAGACCCAGTACTTC.

The CDR3 nucleotides read TGTGCCAGCAGCGCCCACAGGGCGGATAATTCACCCCTCCACTTT. It yields the protein CASSAHRADNSPLHF. This chain joins TRBV5-5 and TRBJ1-6; D may be TRBD1 (6 bases). V was clipped by 4 bases and J by 5 bases, with 13 bases between them. CDR1 is SGHKS, CDR2 YYEKEE, per germline (reference sequence). CDR3 length: 15 amino acids.

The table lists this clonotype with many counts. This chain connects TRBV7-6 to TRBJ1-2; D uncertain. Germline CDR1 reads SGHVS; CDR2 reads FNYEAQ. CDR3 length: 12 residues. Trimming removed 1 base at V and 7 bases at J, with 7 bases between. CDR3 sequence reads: CASSLGGGGYTF. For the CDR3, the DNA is TGTGCCAGCAGCTTAGGGGGAGGTGGCTACACCTTC.

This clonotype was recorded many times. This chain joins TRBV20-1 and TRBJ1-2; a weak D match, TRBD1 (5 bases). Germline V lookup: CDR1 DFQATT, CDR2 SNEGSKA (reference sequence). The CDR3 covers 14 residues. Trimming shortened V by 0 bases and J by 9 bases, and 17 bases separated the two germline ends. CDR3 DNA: TGCAGTGCTAGAGATCCAGGGACCCTCCAAAGCTACACCTTC. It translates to CSARDPGTLQSYTF.

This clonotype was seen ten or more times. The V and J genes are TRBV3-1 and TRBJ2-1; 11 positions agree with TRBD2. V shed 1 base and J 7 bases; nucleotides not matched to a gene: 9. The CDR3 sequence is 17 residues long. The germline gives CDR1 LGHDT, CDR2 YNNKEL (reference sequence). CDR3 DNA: TGTGCCAGCAGCCAAGCCAGGCTAGCGGGGGGCAGGAATGAGCAGTTCTTC. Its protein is CASSQARLAGGRNEQFF.

CDR3 bases: TGTGCCATCAGGCCCGGACAGGGCGACTATGGCTACACCTTC. It translates to CAIRPGQGDYGYTF. The chain uses TRBV10-3 and TRBJ1-2, with 8 bases fitting TRBD1. From germline, CDR1 is ENHRY and CDR2 SYGVKD. V shed 6 bases, J shed 3 bases, and the junction held 6 bases outside the gene matches. The CDR3 totals 14 residues.

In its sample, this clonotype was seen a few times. The CDR3 is CASSPKDGPSYGYTF. DNA of the CDR3: TGTGCCAGCAGCCCGAAGGACGGTCCTTCATATGGCTACACCTTC. The chain recombines TRBV9 with TRBJ1-2; D is unresolved. Germline V CDR1 and CDR2: SGDLS, YYNGEE. This CDR3 contains 15 residues. Between the trimmed V and J ends, which lost 4 bases and 5 bases, there was a span of 18 bases.

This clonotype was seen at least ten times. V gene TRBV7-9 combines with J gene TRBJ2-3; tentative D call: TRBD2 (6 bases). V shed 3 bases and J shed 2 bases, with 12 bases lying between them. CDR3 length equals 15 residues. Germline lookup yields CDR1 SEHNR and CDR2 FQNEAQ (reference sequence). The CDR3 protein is CASSLTGTYTDTQYF. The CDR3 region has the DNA TGTGCCAGCAGCTTGACCGGGACTTACACAGATACGCAGTATTTT.

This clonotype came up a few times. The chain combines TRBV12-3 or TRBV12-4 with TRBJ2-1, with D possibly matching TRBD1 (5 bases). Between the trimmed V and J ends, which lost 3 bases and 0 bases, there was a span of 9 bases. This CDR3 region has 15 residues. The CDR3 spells CASSFRGSSYNEQFF. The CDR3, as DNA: TGTGCCAGCAGTTTTAGGGGTAGCTCCTACAATGAGCAGTTCTTC.

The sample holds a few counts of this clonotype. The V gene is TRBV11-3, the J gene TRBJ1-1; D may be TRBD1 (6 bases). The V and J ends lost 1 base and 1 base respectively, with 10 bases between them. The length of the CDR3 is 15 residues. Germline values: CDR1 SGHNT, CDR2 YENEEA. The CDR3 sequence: CASSLGGAENTEAFF. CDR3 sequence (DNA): TGTGCCAGCAGCTTAGGGGGGGCCGAGAACACTGAAGCTTTCTTT.

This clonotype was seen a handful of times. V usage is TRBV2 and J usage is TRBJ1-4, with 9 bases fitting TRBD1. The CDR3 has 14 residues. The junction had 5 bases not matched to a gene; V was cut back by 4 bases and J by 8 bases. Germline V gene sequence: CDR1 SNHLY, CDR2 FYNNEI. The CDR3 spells CASSGDRVSEKLFF. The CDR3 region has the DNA TGTGCCAGCAGTGGGGACAGGGTATCGGAAAAACTGTTTTTT.